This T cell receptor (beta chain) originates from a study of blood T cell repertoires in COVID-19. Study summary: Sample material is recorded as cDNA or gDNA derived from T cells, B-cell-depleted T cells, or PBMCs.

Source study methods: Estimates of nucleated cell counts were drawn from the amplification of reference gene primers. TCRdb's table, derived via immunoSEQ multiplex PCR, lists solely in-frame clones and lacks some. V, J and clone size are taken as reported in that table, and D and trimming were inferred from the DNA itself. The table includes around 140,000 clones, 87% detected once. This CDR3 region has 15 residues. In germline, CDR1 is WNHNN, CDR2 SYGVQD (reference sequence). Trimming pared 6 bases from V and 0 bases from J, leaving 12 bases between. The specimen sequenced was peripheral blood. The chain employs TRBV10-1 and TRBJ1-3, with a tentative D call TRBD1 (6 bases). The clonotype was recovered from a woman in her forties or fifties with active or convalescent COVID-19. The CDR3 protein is CASRGHRASGNTIYF. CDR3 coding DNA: TGCGCCAGCAGGGGACATCGGGCCTCTGGAAACACCATATATTTT.